The T cell receptor beta chain under discussion was sequenced for a study of blood T cell repertoires in COVID-19. Study background: Researchers got acute and convalescent COVID-19 samples from the United States, Italy and Spain. The cDNA or gDNA used as material had been derived from T cells, B-cell-depleted T cells, or PBMCs.

The CDR3 consists of 13 residues. CDR1 and CDR2 (germline): GTSNPN, SVGIG (reference sequence). Trimming took 5 bases from V and 6 from J; bases not matched to a gene: 9. Per the study methods: Amplification from reference gene primers served as the basis for estimated nucleated cell counts. Measured with immunoSEQ multiplex PCR; TCRdb has only the in-frame clones, and not every one. From that table come the V and J calls and clone size; the DNA was used to work out D and trimming. The sample has about 79,000 clones, 85% to 90% seen once. The chain uses TRBV30 and TRBJ1-2; 7 bases fit TRBD1. This clonotype was obtained from a man between 65 and 85 years old with active or convalescent COVID-19. The sample comprised peripheral blood. CDR3 protein: CAWGRDRANGYTF. The CDR3 nucleotides read TGTGCCTGGGGCAGAGACAGGGCCAATGGCTACACCTTC. Full variable domain (rest looked up from reference TRBV30 and TRBJ1-2): SQTIHQWPATLVQPVGSPLSLECTVEGTSNPNLYWYRQAAGRGLQLLFYSVGIGQISSEVPQNLSASRPQDRQFILSSKKLLLSDSGFYLCAWGRDRANGYTFGSGTRLTVV.